This T cell receptor beta chain was retrieved from a study of regulatory T cells in long-lasting Graves disease. To make TCR beta libraries, researchers used iRepertoire HTBI primers and Arm-PCR of CDR3 regions. TCRdb passed the multiplex PCR reads through MiXCR, listing each CDR3 protein once. The repertoire holds hundreds of thousands of distinct CDR3 sequences, with around 20% as singletons. This clonotype came up many times. No antigen is known for it. The time point: persistent/refractory GD, antithyroid drugs over 5 years with positive TRAb. RNA extracted from PBMCs served as the sequencing template. Overall study findings and caveats: Graves' patients with persistent disease showed TCR diversity lower than patients newly diagnosed.

This clonotype was sampled from a female donor with Graves disease. The sequencing used peripheral blood mononuclear cells (PBMCs), collected when the disease was refractory, from a patient treated with antithyroid drugs.

CDR3 bases: TGTGCCAGTAGGCCCGGAGGATCTAACTATGGCTACACCTTC. Translation: CASRPGGSNYGYTF. The chain combines TRBV19 with TRBJ1-2, with unresolved D. The ends were cut back, 6 bases at V and 0 bases at J, with 11 bases in the middle. In germline, CDR1 is LNHDA, CDR2 SQIVND (reference sequence). This CDR3 spans 14 amino acids. The whole variable domain, remainder taken from reference TRBV19 and TRBJ1-2, is DGGITQSPKYLFRKEGQNVTLSCEQNLNHDAMYWYRQDPGQGLRLIYYSQIVNDFQKGDIAEGYSVSREKKESFPLTVTSAQKNPTAFYLCASRPGGSNYGYTFGSGTRLTVV.